Detailed here is one T cell receptor (beta chain). The data are from a study of technical replicates of blood from several donors. Data came from immunoSEQ multiplex PCR; TCRdb stores just in-frame clones and leaves some out. The sample has around 68,000 clones; 91% are singletons. The source is a human donor in good health. Some clones in this sample may be carry-over from other donors' samples. The sample comprised T cells isolated from PBMCs.

CDR3 sequence: CSHETSYNEQFF. The CDR3 region has the DNA TGCAGCCACGAAACAAGTTACAATGAGCAGTTCTTC. The V call is TRBV29-1, the J call TRBJ2-1; no clear D gene. V shed 8 bases and J shed 4 bases, with 12 bases lying between them. The CDR3 runs 12 residues. CDR1 and CDR2 (germline): SQVTM, ANQGSEA.